Below, one T cell receptor beta chain is given with its context. V lost 7 bases, J lost 3 bases, and 16 bases lay in between. This CDR3 is 14 amino acids long. Germline V gene sequence: CDR1 ENHRY, CDR2 SYGVKD. These data originate in a study of blood T cells in healthy people across ages. Primed by a sample-barcoded 5' primer and a J-beta primer mix, a second PCR proceeded for roughly 6 to 12 cycles. At least 2.5 million CDR3-containing paired-end reads were obtained per sample. TCRdb recomputed calls from the 5' RACE reads with MiXCR, one row per CDR3 protein. This sample yields roughly 860,000 distinct CDR3 sequences, of which 55% to 65% are seen a single time; about a quarter belongs to the top ten.

This TCR derives from a young man in good health. The V and J genes are TRBV10-3 and TRBJ2-7, with TRBD2 as a possible D gene (6 bases). Sequencing used blood. The DNA for the CDR3 is TGTGCCATCAAGGGCGCCCTGGGGGGCTACGAGCAGTACTTC. Protein product: CAIKGALGGYEQYF.